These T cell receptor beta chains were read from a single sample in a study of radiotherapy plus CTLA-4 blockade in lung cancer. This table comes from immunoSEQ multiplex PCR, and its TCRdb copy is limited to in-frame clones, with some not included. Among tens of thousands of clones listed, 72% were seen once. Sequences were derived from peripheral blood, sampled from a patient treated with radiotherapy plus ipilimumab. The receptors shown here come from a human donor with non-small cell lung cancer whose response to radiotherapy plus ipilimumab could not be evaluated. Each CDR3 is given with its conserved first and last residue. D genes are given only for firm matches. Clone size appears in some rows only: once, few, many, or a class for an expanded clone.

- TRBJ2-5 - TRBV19 TGTGCCAGTAGTAAACAGGGATTGGGAGAGACCCAGTACTTC CASSKQGLGETQYF
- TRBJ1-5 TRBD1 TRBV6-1 TGTGCCAGCAGTAGGGACAGGCATCAGCCCCAGCATTTT CASSRDRHQPQHF
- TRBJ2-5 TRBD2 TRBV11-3 TGTGCCAGCAGCCCCCCCCGGGAGGGCCGGGGGGAGACCCAGTACTTC CASSPPREGRGETQYF
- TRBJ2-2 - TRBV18 TGTGCCAGCTCCCCGACAGCGAACACCGGGGAGCTGTTTTTT CASSPTANTGELFF
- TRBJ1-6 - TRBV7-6 TGTGCCAGCAGCTTAGAAGGGTCGGGGTCACCCCTCCACTTT CASSLEGSGSPLHF
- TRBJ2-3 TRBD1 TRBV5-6 TGTGCCAGCAGCTTGAGAACAGGGGCCGACACAGATACGCAGTATTTT CASSLRTGADTDTQYF
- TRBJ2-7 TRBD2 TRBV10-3 TGTGCCATCAGTGAGTCCGCTCTAGCGGGAGCCAGGTACGAGCAGTACTTC CAISESALAGARYEQYF
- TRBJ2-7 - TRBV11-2 TGTGCCAGCGGTCCTAACAGGTTCTACGAGCAGTACTTC CASGPNRFYEQYF
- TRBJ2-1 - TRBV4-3 TGCGCCAGCAGCCAACTGGAGGGAACCGATGAGCAGTTCTTC CASSQLEGTDEQFF
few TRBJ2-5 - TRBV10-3 TGTGCCATCAGTGCTGGCGGTCAAGAGACCCAGTACTTC CAISAGGQETQYF
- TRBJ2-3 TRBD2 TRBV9 TGTGCCAGCAGCGTAGCAGGACTAGCGGGGGCCGGGGGAGATACGCAGTATTTT CASSVAGLAGAGGDTQYF
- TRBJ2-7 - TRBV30 TGTGCCTGGGATCAGAGACAGGACATCTACGAGCAGTACTTC CAWDQRQDIYEQYF
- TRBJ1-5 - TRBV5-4 TGTGCCAGCAGCTCGGGGGGAGCCAATCAGCCCCAGCATTTT CASSSGGANQPQHF
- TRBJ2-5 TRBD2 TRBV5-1 TGCGCCAGCAGCTTGGGTCTAGCGGGGGCCCTAAATCAGTACTTC CASSLGLAGALNQYF
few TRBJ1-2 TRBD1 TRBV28 TGTGCCAGCAGTTTAGTCCGGACAGGGGTCTATGGCTACACCTTC CASSLVRTGVYGYTF
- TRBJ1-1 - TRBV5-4 TGTGCCAGCAGCTTGGGGGCCGGCACTGAAGCTTTCTTT CASSLGAGTEAFF
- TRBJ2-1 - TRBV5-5 TGTGCCAGCAGCCTAGACACGGGGATGGCGAATGAGCAGTTCTTC CASSLDTGMANEQFF
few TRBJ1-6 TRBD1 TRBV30 TGTGCCTGGAGGGACAGGGGAATTTCACCCCTCCACTTT CAWRDRGISPLHF
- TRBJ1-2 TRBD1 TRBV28 TGTGCCAGCAACACGGGACAGGGCGACTATGGCTACACCTTC CASNTGQGDYGYTF
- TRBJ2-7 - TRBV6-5 TGTGCCAGCAGTTACTTCCCGGGACTCCCGAACGAGCAGTACTTC CASSYFPGLPNEQYF
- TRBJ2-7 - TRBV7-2 TGTGCCAGCAGCTTACTAGTCCTGAGCTCCTACGAGCAGTACTTC CASSLLVLSSYEQYF
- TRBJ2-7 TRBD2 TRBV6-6 TGTGCCAGCGGAAAGACTAGCGGTTTTGACGAGCAGTACTTC CASGKTSGFDEQYF
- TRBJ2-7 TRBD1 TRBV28 TGTGCCAGCAGACAGCCGGGACAGGGCCGGGACGAGCAGTACTTC CASRQPGQGRDEQYF
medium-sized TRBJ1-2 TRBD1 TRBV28 TGTGCCAGCAGTTCACAGGGGGCGGGCTATGGCTACACCTTC CASSSQGAGYGYTF
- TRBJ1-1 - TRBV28 TGTGCCAGCAGTTCCGGGGGGTCCTTCTGGGGGGACACTGAAGCTTTCTTT CASSSGGSFWGDTEAFF
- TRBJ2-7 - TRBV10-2 TGCGCCAGCAGTGCTGTGGGTAGGGGCTCCTACGAGCAGTACTTC CASSAVGRGSYEQYF
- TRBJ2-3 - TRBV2 TGTGCCACCCTTCCGGCGGATTCAGATACGCAGTATTTT CATLPADSDTQYF
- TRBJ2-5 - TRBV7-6 TGTGCCAGCAGCTTAACCCCGGGGGGCAGGGTGGGGGAGCAGTACTTC CASSLTPGGRVGEQYF
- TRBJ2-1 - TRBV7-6 TGTGCCAGCAGCCCACTCGGCGGGACGAATGAGCAGTTCTTC CASSPLGGTNEQFF
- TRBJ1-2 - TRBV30 TGTGCCTGGACCCTTGGGGGCCGCTATGGCTACACCTTC CAWTLGGRYGYTF
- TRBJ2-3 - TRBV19 TGTGCCAGTAGTAGGGAGGCGGGTGTTGGGGATACGCAGTATTTT CASSREAGVGDTQYF
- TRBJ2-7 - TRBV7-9 TGTGCCAGCAGCTTAGAGCGATACGGGAGCTCCTACGAGCAGTACTTC CASSLERYGSSYEQYF
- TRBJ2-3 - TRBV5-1 TGCGCCAGCAGCTCCAGGATAAGCACAGATACGCAGTATTTT CASSSRISTDTQYF
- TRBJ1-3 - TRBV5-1 TGCGCCAGCAGTGACATCCGGAACTCTGGAAACACCATATATTTT CASSDIRNSGNTIYF
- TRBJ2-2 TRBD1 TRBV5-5 TGTGCCAGCAGCCTACGGGACAGGGACCCCGGGGAGCTGTTTTTT CASSLRDRDPGELFF
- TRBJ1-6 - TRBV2 TGTGCCAGCAGTGAACGGGGGGGGGACGGTTCACCCCTCCACTTT CASSERGGDGSPLHF
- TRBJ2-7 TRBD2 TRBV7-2 TGTGCCAGCAGCTTGACTAGCGGGAGGGCCTACGAGCAGTACTTC CASSLTSGRAYEQYF
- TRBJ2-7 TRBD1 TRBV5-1 TGCGCCAGCAGCTTCGGGACAGGGGGGGAACAGATCTACGAGCAGTACTTC CASSFGTGGEQIYEQYF
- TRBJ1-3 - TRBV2 TGTGCCAGCAGTGGGCTTTTCCGGGTCTCTGGAAACACCATATATTTT CASSGLFRVSGNTIYF
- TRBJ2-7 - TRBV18 TGTGCCAGCTCACCACCTTTATCGAAAGCCCACGAGCAGTACTTC CASSPPLSKAHEQYF
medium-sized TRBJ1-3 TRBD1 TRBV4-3 TGCGCCAGCAGCCAAGACTCAGGGGGAATGGCCGGAAACACCATATATTTT CASSQDSGGMAGNTIYF
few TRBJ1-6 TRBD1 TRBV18 TGTGCCAGCTCATTGTCTTTGGGACAGGGAAATAATTCACCCCTCCACTTT CASSLSLGQGNNSPLHF
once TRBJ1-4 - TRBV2 TGTGCCAGCAGCCGACAGTCCCCCATGGGTGAAAAACTGTTTTTT CASSRQSPMGEKLFF
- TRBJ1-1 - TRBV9 TGTGCCAGCAGCCTCTCGGGGGAGGGTGAAGCTTTCTTT CASSLSGEGEAFF
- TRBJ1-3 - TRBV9 TGTGCCAGCAGCGGCGTGACTAGCTCTGGAAACACCATATATTTT CASSGVTSSGNTIYF
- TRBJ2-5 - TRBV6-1 TGTGCCAGCATCCTTCAAGAGACCCAGTACTTC CASILQETQYF